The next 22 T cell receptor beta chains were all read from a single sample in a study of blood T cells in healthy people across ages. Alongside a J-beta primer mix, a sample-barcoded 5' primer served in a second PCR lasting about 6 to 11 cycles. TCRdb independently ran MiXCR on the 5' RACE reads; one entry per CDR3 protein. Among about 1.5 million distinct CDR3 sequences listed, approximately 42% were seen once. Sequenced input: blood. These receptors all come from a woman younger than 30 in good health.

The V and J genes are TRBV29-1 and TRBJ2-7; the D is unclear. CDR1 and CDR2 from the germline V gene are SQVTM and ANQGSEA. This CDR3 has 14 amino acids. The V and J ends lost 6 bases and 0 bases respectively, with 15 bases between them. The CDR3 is CSVAGAPSSYEQYF. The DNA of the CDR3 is TGCAGCGTGGCAGGAGCCCCTAGCTCCTACGAGCAGTACTTC.

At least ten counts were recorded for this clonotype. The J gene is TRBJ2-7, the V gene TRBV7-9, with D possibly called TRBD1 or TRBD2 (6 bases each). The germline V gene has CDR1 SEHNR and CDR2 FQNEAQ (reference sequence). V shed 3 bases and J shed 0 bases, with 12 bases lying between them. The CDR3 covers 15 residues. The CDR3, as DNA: TGTGCCAGCAGCTTCTTACAGGGACTCTCCTACGAGCAGTACTTC. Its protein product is CASSFLQGLSYEQYF.

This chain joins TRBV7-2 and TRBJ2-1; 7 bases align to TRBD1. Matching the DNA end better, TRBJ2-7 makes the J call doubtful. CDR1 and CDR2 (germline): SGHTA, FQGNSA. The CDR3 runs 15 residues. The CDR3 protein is CASSLEGATYNEQYF. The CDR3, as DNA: TGTGCCAGCAGCTTAGAGGGGGCGACCTACAATGAGCAGTACTTC.

The CDR3 here is CASSTTSGPDYQETQYF. DNA of the CDR3: TGTGCCAGCAGTACGACTAGCGGGCCGGACTATCAAGAGACCCAGTACTTC. The chain recombines TRBV28 with TRBJ2-5; 10 nucleotides agree with TRBD2. Germline V gene sequence: CDR1 MDHEN, CDR2 SYDVKM. V lost 5 bases and J lost 2; bases outside the gene matches: 11. This CDR3 region has 17 residues.

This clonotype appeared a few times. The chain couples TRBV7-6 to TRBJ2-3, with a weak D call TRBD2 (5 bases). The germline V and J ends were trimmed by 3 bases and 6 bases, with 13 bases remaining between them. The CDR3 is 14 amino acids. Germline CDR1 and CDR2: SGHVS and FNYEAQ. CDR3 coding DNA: TGTGCCAGCAGCTTCACCGGGGTGGTGGATACGCAGTATTTT. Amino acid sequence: CASSFTGVVDTQYF.

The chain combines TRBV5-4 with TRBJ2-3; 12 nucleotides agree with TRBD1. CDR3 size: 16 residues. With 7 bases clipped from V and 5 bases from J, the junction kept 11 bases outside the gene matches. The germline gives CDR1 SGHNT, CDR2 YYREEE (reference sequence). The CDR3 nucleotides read TGTGCCAGCGGCCACCGGGACAGGGGGCACGGAGATACGCAGTATTTT. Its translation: CASGHRDRGHGDTQYF.

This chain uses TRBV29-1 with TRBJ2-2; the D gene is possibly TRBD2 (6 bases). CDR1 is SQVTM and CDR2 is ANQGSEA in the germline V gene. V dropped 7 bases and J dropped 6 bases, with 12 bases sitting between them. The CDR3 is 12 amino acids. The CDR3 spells CSAEEGPGELFF. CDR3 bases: TGCAGCGCCGAGGAGGGGCCCGGGGAGCTGTTTTTT.

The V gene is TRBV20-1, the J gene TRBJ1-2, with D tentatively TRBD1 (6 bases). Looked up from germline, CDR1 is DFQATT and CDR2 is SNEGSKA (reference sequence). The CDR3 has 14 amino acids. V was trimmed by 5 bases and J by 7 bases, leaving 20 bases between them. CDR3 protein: CSAGQGSRGSGYTF. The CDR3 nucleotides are TGCAGTGCTGGGCAGGGGAGCAGGGGAAGTGGCTACACCTTC.

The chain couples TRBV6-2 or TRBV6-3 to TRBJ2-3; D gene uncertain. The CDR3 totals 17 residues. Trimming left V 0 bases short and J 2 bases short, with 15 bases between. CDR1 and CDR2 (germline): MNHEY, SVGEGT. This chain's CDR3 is CASSYSSAIGYTDTQYF. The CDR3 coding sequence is TGTGCCAGCAGTTACTCCTCGGCTATCGGATACACAGATACGCAGTATTTT.

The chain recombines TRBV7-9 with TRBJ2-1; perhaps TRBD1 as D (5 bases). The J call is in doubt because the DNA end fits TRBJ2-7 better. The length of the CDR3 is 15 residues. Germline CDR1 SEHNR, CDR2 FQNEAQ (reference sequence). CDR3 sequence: CASSYKGPSYNEQYF. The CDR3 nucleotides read TGTGCCAGCAGCTACAAGGGGCCCTCCTACAATGAGCAGTACTTC.

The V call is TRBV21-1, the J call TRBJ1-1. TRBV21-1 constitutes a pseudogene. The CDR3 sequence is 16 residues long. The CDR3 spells CASSKAPGGKNTKAFF. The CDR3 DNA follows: TGTGCCAGCAGCAAAGCTCCAGGGGGCAAAAACACTAAAGCTTTCTTT.

DNA of the CDR3: TGCAGTGCTAGTGGGACTACTTACAATGAGCAGTTCTTC. Encoded protein: CSASGTTYNEQFF. The genes are TRBV20-1 and TRBJ2-1; 7 positions agree with TRBD2. The trim removed 3 bases at V and 4 bases at J, leaving 3 bases unmatched. The CDR3 sequence is 13 residues long. Germline assignment: CDR1 DFQATT and CDR2 SNEGSKA (reference sequence).

CDR3 sequence (DNA): TGTGCCAGCAGCTCAATTAAGGGGAGGGATGGGAGGCGATATACGCAGTATTTT. Residues: CASSSIKGRDGRRYTQYF. The V and J genes are TRBV11-3 and TRBJ2-3, with 7 bases fitting TRBD2. This CDR3 spans 18 amino acids. Trimming cost V 4 bases and J 7 bases; bases outside gene matches: 20. Germline-derived CDR1 and CDR2 are SGHNT and YENEEA.

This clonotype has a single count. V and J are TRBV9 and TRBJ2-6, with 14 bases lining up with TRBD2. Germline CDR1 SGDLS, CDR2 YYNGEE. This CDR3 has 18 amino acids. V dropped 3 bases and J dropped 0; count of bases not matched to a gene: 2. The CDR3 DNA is TGTGCCAGCAGCGCCGGGACTAGCGGGAGCTCTGGGGCCAACGTCCTGACTTTC. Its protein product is CASSAGTSGSSGANVLTF. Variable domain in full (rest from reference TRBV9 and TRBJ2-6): DSGVTQTPKHLITATGQRVTLRCSPRSGDLSVYWYQQSLDQGLQFLIQYYNGEERAKGNILERFSAQQFPDLHSELNLSSLELGDSALYFCASSAGTSGSSGANVLTFGAGSRLTVL.

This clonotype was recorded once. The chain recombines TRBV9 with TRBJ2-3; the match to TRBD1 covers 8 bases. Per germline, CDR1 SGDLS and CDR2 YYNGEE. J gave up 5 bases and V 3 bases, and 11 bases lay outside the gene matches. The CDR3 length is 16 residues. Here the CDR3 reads CASSAKGQGSGDTQYF. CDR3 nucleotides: TGTGCCAGCAGCGCGAAAGGACAGGGAAGTGGAGATACGCAGTATTTT.

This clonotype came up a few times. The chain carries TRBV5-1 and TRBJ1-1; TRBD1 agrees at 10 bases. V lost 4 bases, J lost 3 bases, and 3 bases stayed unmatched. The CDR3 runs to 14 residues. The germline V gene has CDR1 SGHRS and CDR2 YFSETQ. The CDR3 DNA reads TGCGCCAGCAGCCTGGGACAGGGGCACACTGAAGCTTTCTTT. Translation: CASSLGQGHTEAFF.

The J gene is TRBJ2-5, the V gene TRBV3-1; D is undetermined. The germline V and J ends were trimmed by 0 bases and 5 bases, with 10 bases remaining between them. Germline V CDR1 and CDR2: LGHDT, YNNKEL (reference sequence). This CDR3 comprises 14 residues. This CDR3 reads CASSQDGQEETQYF. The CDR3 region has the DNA TGTGCCAGCAGCCAAGATGGGCAGGAGGAGACCCAGTACTTC.

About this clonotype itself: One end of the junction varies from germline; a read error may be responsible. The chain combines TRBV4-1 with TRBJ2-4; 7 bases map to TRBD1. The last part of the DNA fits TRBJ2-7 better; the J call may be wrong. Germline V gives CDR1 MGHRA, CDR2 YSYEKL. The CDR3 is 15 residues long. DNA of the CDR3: TGCGCCAGCGGCCAAGCGGCAAGGGGGCCCTACGAGCAGTACTTC. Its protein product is CASGQAARGPYEQYF.

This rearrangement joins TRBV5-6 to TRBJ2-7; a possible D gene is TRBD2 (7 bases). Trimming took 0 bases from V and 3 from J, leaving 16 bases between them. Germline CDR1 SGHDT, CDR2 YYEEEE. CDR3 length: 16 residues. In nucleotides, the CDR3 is TGTGCCAGCAGCTTGGGGGGGGGGCCCCCTAACTACGAGCAGTACTTC. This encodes CASSLGGGPPNYEQYF.

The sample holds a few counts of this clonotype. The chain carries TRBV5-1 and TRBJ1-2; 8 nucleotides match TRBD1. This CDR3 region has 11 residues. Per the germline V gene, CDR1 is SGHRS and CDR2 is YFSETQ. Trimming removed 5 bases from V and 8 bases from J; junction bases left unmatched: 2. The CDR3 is CASRDRVGYTF. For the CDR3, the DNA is TGCGCCAGCAGGGACAGGGTCGGCTACACCTTC.

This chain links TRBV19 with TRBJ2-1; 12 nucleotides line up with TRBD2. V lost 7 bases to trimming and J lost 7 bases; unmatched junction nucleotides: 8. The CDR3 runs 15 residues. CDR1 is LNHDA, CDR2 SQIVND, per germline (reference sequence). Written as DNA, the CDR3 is TGTGCCAGTACCATGGGACTAGCGGGTACGAATGAGCAGTTCTTC. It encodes CASTMGLAGTNEQFF.

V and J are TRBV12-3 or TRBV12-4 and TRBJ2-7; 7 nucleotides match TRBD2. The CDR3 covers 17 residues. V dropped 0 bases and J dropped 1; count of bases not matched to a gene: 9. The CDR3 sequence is CASSLAPGLAASYEQYF. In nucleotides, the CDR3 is TGTGCCAGCAGTTTAGCGCCTGGGCTAGCGGCTTCCTACGAGCAGTACTTC.